The clone carrying this T cell receptor beta chain has a single count. This sample was taken from a study of blood T cell repertoires in COVID-19. At the level of the study: The samples span acute and convalescent COVID-19 from the United States, Italy and Spain.

Assay used: immunoSEQ multiplex PCR; TCRdb lists only in-frame clones, some missing. Among 200,000 or so clones, 65% to 85% were seen once, and the ten largest hold 15% to 20%. J gave up 3 bases and V 2 bases, and 7 bases lay outside the gene matches. The germline V gene has CDR1 SGHTA and CDR2 FQGTGA. The CDR3 is 18 residues long. The material sequenced was peripheral blood. The origin of this receptor is a man aged 55-75 years with active or convalescent COVID-19. The chain carries TRBV7-3 and TRBJ2-1, with 13 bases identical to TRBD2. As DNA, the CDR3 is TGTGCCAGCAGCTTAGGGCCCGGACTAGCGGGAGTCTACAATGAGCAGTTCTTC. Translation gives CASSLGPGLAGVYNEQFF.